This T cell receptor (beta chain) originates from a study of T cells after posttransplantation cyclophosphamide. The germline V gene has CDR1 MDHEN and CDR2 SYDVKM. This CDR3 contains 14 residues. Trimming removed 5 bases at V and 4 bases at J, with 12 bases between. The table lists this clone with many counts. The antigen remains undetermined. Busulfan-fludarabine conditioning, marrow transplant, and cyclophosphamide on days +3 and +4 were administered. Assay: immunoSEQ multiplex PCR; the TCRdb copy retains only in-frame clones and omits some. The sample was found to contain about 3,100 clones, and every one recurs. Overall study findings and caveats: Donor CD8+ memory clones often dominated recipient blood repertoires at later times.

The chain recombines TRBV28 with TRBJ1-5; tentative D call: TRBD1 (5 bases). The source is a female patient in her 40s who received an allogeneic stem cell transplant from a related donor, was CMV-positive, and had no GVHD. Some T cells may be transferred from the graft donor. The sequenced sample was PBMCs, obtained 84 days after allogeneic stem cell transplant with posttransplant cyclophosphamide. The CDR3 here is CASSRGGGNQPQHF. DNA of the CDR3: TGTGCCAGCAGTAGAGGCGGGGGGAATCAGCCCCAGCATTTT.